This TCR beta chain was captured by sequencing in a study of cytomegalovirus exposure and HLA in healthy donors. Overall study results and limits: Earlier analysis found most TCR beta V segments productive about 90% or about 30% of the time.

This clone has just a few counts. The antigen is undetermined. The CDR3 consists of 15 residues. Germline values: CDR1 SGHDN, CDR2 FVKESK. V was cut by 6 bases and J by 2 bases, with 14 bases left in between. Researchers ran the PCR with 60 Vbeta and 13 Jbeta primers. In the original analysis: About 11 million of the 60 million to 90 million unique TCR beta chains counted in a later analysis were shared. The data were produced by immunoSEQ multiplex PCR, yet TCRdb's version contains in-frame clones alone and is incomplete. The DNA gave D and trimming, while V, J and clone size come from that table. The data contain about 140,000 clones, approximately 80% of them singletons.

The receptor's source is a man aged 35 to 55 in good health and CMV-seronegative. Sequencing used PBMCs. The chain couples TRBV14 to TRBJ1-3; D is uncertain. Here the CDR3 reads CASRSPGITGNTIYF. Written as DNA, the CDR3 is TGTGCCAGCAGGTCTCCGGGGATAACTGGAAACACCATATATTTT.